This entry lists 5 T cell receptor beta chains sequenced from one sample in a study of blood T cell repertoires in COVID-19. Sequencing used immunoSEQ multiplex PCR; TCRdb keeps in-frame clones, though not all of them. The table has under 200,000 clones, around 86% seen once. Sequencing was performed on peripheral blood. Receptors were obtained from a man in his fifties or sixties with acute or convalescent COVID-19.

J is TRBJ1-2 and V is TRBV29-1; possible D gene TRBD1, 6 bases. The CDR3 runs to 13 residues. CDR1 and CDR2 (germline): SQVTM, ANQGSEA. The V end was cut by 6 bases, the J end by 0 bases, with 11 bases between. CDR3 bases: TGCAGCGTCGACAGGAGACCTAACTATGGCTACACCTTC. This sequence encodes CSVDRRPNYGYTF.

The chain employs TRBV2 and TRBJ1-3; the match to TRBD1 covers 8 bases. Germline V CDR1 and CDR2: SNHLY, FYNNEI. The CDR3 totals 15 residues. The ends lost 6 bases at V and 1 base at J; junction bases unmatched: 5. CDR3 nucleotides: TGTGCCAGCAGACAGGACAGGGATTCTGGAAACACCATATATTTT. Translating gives CASRQDRDSGNTIYF.

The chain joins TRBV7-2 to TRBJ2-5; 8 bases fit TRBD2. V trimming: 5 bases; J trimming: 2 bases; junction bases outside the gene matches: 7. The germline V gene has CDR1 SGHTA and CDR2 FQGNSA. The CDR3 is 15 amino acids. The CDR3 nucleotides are TGTGCCAGCAGCCGTACTAGCGGACTACAAGAGACCCAGTACTTC. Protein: CASSRTSGLQETQYF. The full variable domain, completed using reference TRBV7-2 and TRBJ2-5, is GAGVSQSPSNKVTEKGKDVELRCDPISGHTALYWYRQSLGQGLEFLIYFQGNSAPDKSGLPSDRFSAERTGGSVSTLTIQRTQQEDSAVYLCASSRTSGLQETQYFGPGTRLLVL.

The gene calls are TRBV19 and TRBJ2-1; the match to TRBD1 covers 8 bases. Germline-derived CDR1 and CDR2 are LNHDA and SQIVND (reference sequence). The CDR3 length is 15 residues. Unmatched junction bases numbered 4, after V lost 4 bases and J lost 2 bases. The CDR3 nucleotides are TGTGCCAGTAGTAAAGGACAGGGACCCTACAATGAGCAGTTCTTC. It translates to CASSKGQGPYNEQFF.

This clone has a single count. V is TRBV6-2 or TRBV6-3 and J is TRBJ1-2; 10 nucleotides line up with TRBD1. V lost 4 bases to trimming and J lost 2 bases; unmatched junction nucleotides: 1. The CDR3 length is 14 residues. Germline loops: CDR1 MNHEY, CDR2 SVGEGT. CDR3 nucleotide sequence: TGTGCCAGCAGTTCGACAGGGGGCAACTATGGCTACACCTTC. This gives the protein CASSSTGGNYGYTF.